A selection of T cell receptor beta chains follows, all from one sample in a study of blood T cells in healthy people across ages. TCRdb ran MiXCR on the 5' RACE reads and lists one entry per CDR3 protein. The sample has around 700,000 distinct CDR3 sequences, 20% to 25% seen once. Another study also made use of these data, one on T cells of mothers and their children.

Material: blood. Source of these receptors: a boy younger than 18 in good health. Each CDR3 is given without its conserved first and last residue. Fields, in order: J gene, V gene, CDR3 protein.

J gene: TRBJ2-3; V gene: TRBV7-8; CDR3 protein: ASSLGGSGTDTQY
J gene: TRBJ2-1; V gene: TRBV6-1; CDR3 protein: ASREDGGTSSSYNEQF
J gene: TRBJ2-1; V gene: TRBV3-1; CDR3 protein: ASSQAAGTSGSDEQF
J gene: TRBJ1-2; V gene: TRBV10-3; CDR3 protein: AISESPGQGYGYT
J gene: NA; V gene: TRBV6-2/TRBV6-3; CDR3 protein: ASSYSETSGSWDEQF
J gene: TRBJ1-4; V gene: TRBV12-3/TRBV12-4; CDR3 protein: ASSFDSLNEKLF
J gene: TRBJ1-4; V gene: TRBV6-2/TRBV6-3; CDR3 protein: ASSGPGRSNEKLF
J gene: TRBJ2-1; V gene: TRBV3-1; CDR3 protein: ASSQPLAGDTNEQF
J gene: TRBJ1-2; V gene: TRBV11-3; CDR3 protein: ASSSLQGIGANYGYT
J gene: TRBJ1-4; V gene: TRBV7-2; CDR3 protein: ASSFVRGTEKLF